This entry lists 5 T cell receptor beta chains sequenced from one sample in a study of CD8 T cells in ankylosing spondylitis. TCRdb reprocessed the 5' RACE reads via MiXCR and lists one record per CDR3 protein. The data hold 200,000 to 300,000 distinct CDR3 sequences, with about 10% observed a single time. Material for sequencing was blood, either unsorted or a sorted T cell fraction (not recorded which). These receptors were collected from a male donor with ankylosing spondylitis or in good health (not recorded which).

There are many counts of this clonotype. The rearrangement uses TRBV20-1 and TRBJ2-3; possibly TRBD2 for D (5 bases). The CDR3 runs to 13 residues. Trimming took off 5 bases at V and 0 bases at J, with 9 bases between the two ends. Germline-derived CDR1 and CDR2 are DFQATT and SNEGSKA (reference sequence). The CDR3 bases are TGCAGTGCTGCGACTACTAGCACAGATACGCAGTATTTT. Protein sequence: CSAATTSTDTQYF.

Ten or more counts support this clonotype. The V call is TRBV18, the J call TRBJ2-7; D is undetermined. V was shortened by 0 bases and J by 6 bases, with 12 bases between the two germline ends. Germline CDR1 reads KGHSH; CDR2 reads LQKENI. This CDR3 has 14 residues. The CDR3 region is CASSPPAALSEQYF. The CDR3 region has the DNA TGTGCCAGCTCACCACCGGCAGCATTAAGCGAGCAGTACTTC.

This clonotype was seen repeatedly, ten times or more. This sequence joins TRBV6-5 and TRBJ2-5; TRBD2 aligns across 12 bases. Germline assignment: CDR1 MNHEY and CDR2 SVGAGI. J gave up 7 bases and V 0 bases, and 12 bases lay outside the gene matches. The CDR3 contains 18 residues. CDR3 protein: CASSYSGRGLAGEGTQYF. The CDR3 nucleotides read TGTGCCAGCAGTTACTCTGGGAGGGGACTAGCGGGCGAGGGGACCCAGTACTTC.

This clonotype has a count of ten or more. This chain connects TRBV28 to TRBJ2-5; 8 bases are a match to TRBD1. The germline V gene has CDR1 MDHEN and CDR2 SYDVKM. The CDR3 spans 13 residues. V trimming: 9 bases; J trimming: 8 bases; junction bases outside the gene matches: 11. The CDR3 sequence is CASTGGILRTQYF. The CDR3, as DNA: TGTGCCAGTACAGGGGGTATATTAAGAACCCAGTACTTC. Full variable domain (rest looked up from reference TRBV28 and TRBJ2-5): DVKVTQSSRYLVKRTGEKVFLECVQDMDHENMFWYRQDPGLGLRLIYFSYDVKMKEKGDIPEGYSVSREKKERFSLILESASTNQTSMYLCASTGGILRTQYFGPGTRLLVL.

This clonotype was counted only a few times. J is TRBJ2-3 and V is TRBV11-2, with TRBD1 matching over 11 bases. Germline V gene lookup returns CDR1 SGHAT and CDR2 FQNNGV. V trimming: 5 bases; J trimming: 1 base; junction bases outside the gene matches: 5. This CDR3 region has 16 residues. The CDR3 coding sequence is TGTGCCAGCAGCATTCGGACAGGGGGCCGCACAGATACGCAGTATTTT. Its translation is CASSIRTGGRTDTQYF.